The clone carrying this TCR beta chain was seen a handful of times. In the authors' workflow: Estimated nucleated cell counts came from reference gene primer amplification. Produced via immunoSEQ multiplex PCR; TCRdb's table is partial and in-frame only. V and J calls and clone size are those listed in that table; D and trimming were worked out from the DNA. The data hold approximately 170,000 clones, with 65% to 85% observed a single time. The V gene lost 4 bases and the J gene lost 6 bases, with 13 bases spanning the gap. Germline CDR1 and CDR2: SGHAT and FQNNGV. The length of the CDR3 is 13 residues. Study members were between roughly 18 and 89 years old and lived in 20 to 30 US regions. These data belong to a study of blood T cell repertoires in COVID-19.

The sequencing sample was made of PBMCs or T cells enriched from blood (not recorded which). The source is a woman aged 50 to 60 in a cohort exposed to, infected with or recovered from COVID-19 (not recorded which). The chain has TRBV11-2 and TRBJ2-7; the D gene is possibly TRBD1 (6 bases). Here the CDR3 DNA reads TGTGCCAGCAGCTACGCCTTCAGGGGCGAGCAGTACTTC. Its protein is CASSYAFRGEQYF.